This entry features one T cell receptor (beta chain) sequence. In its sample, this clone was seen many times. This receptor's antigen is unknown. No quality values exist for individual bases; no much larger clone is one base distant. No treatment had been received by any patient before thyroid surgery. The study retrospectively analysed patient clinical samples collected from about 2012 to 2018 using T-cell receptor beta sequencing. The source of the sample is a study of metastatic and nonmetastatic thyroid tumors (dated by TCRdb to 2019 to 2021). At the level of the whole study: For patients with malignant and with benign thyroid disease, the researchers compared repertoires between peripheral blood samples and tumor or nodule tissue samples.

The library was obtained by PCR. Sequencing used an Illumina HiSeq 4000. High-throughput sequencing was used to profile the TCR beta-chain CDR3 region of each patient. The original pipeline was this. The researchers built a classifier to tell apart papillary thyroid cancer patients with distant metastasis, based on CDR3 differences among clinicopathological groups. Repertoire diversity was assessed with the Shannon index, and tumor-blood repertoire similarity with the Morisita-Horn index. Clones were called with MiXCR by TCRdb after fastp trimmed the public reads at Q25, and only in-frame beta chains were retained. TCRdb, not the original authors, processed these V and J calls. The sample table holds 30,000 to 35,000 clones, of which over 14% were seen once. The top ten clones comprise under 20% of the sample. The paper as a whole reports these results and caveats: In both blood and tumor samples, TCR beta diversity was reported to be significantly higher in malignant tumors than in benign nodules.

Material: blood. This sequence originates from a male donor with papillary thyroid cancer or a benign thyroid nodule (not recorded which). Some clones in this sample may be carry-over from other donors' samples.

The sequence in DNA is TGTGCCAGTAGTATCGGGCAAGTCTATAATTCACCCCTCCACTTT. This gives the protein CASSIGQVYNSPLHF. The sequence joins TRBV19 to TRBJ1-6; no D gene is confidently identified. V loses 3 bases of germline sequence and J loses 3 bases, and the interval between the two ends is 9 bases. CDR1 and CDR2, looked up from the germline V gene (reference sequence), are LNHDA and SQIVND. The CDR3 contains 15 residues, cysteine and phenylalanine counted. The DNA shown is the 45-base CDR3, in frame from base 1.